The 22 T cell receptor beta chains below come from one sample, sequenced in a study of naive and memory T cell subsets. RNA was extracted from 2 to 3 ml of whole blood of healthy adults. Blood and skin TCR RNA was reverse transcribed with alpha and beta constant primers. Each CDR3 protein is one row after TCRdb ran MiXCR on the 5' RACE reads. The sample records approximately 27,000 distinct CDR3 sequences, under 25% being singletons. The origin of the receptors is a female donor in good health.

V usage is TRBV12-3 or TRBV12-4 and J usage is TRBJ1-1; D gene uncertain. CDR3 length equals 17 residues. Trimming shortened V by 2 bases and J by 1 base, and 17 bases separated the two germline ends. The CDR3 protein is CASSLRSTLLSNTEAFF. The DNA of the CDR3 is TGTGCCAGCAGTTTAAGGTCCACTCTTCTCTCGAACACTGAAGCTTTCTTT.

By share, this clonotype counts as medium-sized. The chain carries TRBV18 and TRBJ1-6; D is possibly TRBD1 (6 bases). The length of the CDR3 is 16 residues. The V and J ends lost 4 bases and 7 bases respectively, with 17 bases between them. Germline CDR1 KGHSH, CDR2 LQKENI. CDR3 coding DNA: TGTGCCAGCTCACAGGGGACATCTAAATCGAATTCACCCCTCCACTTT. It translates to CASSQGTSKSNSPLHF.

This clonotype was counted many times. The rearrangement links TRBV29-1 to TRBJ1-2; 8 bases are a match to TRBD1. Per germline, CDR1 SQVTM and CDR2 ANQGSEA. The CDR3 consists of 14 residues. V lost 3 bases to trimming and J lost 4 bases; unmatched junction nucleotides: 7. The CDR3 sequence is CSVEGGTGIYGYTF. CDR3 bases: TGCAGCGTTGAGGGCGGGACAGGTATCTATGGCTACACCTTC. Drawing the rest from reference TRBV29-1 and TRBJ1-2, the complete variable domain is SAVISQKPSRDICQRGTSLTIQCQVDSQVTMMFWYRQQPGQSLTLIATANQGSEATYESGFVIDKFPISRPNLTFSTLTVSNMSPEDSSIYLCSVEGGTGIYGYTFGSGTRLTVV.

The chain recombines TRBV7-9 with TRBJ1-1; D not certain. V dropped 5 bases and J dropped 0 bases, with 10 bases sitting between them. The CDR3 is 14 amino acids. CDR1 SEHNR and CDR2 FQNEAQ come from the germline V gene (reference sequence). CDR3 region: CASSLEILNTEAFF. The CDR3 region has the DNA TGTGCCAGCAGCCTCGAGATCTTGAACACTGAAGCTTTCTTT.

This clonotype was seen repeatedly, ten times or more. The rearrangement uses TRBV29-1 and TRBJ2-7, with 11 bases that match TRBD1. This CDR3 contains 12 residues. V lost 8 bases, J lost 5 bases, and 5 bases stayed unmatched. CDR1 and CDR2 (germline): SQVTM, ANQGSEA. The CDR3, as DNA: TGCAGCATCGGACAGGGGGCAAACGAGCAGTACTTC. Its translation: CSIGQGANEQYF.

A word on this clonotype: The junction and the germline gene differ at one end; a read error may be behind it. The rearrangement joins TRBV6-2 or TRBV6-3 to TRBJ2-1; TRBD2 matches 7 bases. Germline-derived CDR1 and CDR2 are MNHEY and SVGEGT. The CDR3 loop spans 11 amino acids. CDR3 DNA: TGTGCCAGCAGTTACGGCGGGAGATGGATCTTC. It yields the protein CASSYGGRWIF.

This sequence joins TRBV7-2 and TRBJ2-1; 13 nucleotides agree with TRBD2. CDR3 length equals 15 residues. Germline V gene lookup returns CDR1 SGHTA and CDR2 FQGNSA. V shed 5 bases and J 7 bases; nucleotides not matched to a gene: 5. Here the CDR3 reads CASSRTSGSSNEQFF. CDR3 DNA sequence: TGTGCCAGCAGCCGGACTAGCGGGAGTTCAAATGAGCAGTTCTTC.

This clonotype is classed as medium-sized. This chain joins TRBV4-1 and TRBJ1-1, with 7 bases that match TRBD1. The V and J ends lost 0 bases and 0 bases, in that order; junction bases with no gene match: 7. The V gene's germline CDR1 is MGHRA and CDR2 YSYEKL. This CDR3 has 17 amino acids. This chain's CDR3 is CASSQDVPGTVNTEAFF. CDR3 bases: TGCGCCAGCAGCCAAGATGTTCCCGGGACAGTGAACACTGAAGCTTTCTTT.

CDR3 sequence: CASRGRGGPNEQFF. As DNA, the CDR3 is TGTGCCAGCAGAGGCAGGGGGGGTCCCAATGAGCAGTTCTTC. The rearrangement uses TRBV6-5 and TRBJ2-1; D might be TRBD1 or TRBD2, each matching 7 bases. Germline V gene sequence: CDR1 MNHEY, CDR2 SVGAGI. The CDR3 runs to 14 residues. V gave up 6 bases and J gave up 6 bases, with 15 bases separating them.

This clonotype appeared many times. Here the CDR3 reads CASSPSRRTNTGELFF. The CDR3 coding sequence is TGTGCCAGCAGTCCTTCGCGGCGGACGAACACCGGGGAGCTGTTTTTT. V gene TRBV6-5 combines with J gene TRBJ2-2; D unclear. The V end was cut by 5 bases, the J end by 0 bases, with 13 bases between. Germline assignment: CDR1 MNHEY and CDR2 SVGAGI. This CDR3 region has 16 residues.

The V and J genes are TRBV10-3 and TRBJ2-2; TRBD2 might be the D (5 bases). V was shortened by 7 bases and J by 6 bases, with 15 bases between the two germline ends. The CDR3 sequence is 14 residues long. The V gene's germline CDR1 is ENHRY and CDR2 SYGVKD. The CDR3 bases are TGTGCCATCACTGGCTCCTCGGGGTCCGGGGAGCTGTTTTTT. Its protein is CAITGSSGSGELFF.

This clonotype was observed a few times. The CDR3 nucleotides are TGTGCCAGCAGTAAAGGGATAGCGGGGCGAGGCACAGATACGCAGTATTTT. Translation: CASSKGIAGRGTDTQYF. The chain has TRBV6-6 and TRBJ2-3; the match to TRBD2 covers 8 bases. This CDR3 is built from 17 residues. The germline gives CDR1 MNHNY, CDR2 SVGAGI (reference sequence). J was trimmed by 1 base and V by 5 bases; bases with no gene match: 11.

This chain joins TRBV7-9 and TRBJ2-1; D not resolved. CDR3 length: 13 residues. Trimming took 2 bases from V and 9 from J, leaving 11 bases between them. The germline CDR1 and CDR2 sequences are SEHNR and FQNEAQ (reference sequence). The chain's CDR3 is CASSLQPVSEQFF. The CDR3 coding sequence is TGTGCCAGCAGCTTACAGCCCGTCAGTGAGCAGTTCTTC.

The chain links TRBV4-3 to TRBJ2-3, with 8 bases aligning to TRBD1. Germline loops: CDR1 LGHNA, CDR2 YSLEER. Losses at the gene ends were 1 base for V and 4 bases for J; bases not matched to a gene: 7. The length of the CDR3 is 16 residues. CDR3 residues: CASSQAQGARADTQYF. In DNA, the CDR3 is TGCGCCAGCAGCCAAGCCCAGGGGGCGAGGGCAGATACGCAGTATTTT.

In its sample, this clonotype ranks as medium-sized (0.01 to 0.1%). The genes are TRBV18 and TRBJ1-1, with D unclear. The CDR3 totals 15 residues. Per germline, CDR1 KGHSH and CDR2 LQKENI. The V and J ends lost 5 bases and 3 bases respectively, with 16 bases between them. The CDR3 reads CASSIGGGFDTEAFF. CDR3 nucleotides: TGTGCCAGCTCAATTGGCGGTGGATTTGACACTGAAGCTTTCTTT.

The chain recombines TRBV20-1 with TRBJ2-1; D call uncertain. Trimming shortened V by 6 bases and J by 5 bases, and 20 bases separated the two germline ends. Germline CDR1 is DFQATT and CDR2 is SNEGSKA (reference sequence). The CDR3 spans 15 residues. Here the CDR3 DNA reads TGCAGTGCGAACCCCCCCGCCCGGGCTCACAATGAGCAGTTCTTC. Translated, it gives CSANPPARAHNEQFF.

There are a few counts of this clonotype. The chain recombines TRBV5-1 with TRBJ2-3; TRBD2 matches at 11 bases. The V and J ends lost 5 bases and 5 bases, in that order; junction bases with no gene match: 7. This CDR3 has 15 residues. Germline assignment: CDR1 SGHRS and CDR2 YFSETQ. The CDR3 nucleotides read TGCGCCAGCAGGATCCTAGCGGGGGGCGGAGATACGCAGTATTTT. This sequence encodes CASRILAGGGDTQYF. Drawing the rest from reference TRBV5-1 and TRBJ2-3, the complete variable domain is KAGVTQTPRYLIKTRGQQVTLSCSPISGHRSVSWYQQTPGQGLQFLFEYFSETQRNKGNFPGRFSGRQFSNSRSEMNVSTLELGDSALYLCASRILAGGGDTQYFGPGTRLTVL.

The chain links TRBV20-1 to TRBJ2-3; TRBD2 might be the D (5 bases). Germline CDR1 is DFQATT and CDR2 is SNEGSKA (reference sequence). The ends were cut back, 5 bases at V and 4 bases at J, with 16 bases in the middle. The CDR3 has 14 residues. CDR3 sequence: CSAPVPGIPDTQYF. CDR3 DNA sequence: TGCAGTGCTCCTGTCCCGGGAATCCCAGATACGCAGTATTTT.

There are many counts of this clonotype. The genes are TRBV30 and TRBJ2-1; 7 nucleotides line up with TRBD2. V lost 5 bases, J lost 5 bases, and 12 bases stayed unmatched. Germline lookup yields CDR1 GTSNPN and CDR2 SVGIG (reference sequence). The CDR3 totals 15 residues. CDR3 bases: TGTGCCTGGGGGAGGGGAAGAAGTCGGGACAATGAGCAGTTCTTC. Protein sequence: CAWGRGRSRDNEQFF.

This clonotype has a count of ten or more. CDR3 bases: TGTGCCAGCAGTCCGCCCAGCGTAGATACGCAGTATTTT. This translates into CASSPPSVDTQYF. This chain joins TRBV6-5 and TRBJ2-3; D call uncertain. The CDR3 totals 13 residues. Germline CDR1 MNHEY, CDR2 SVGAGI. Trimming removed 5 bases at V and 5 bases at J, with 11 bases between.

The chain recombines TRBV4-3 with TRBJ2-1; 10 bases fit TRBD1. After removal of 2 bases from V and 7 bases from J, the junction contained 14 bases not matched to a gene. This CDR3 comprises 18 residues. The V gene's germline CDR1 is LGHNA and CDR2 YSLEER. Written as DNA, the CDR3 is TGCGCCAGCAGCCAAATTCTCACGGGACAGGGGTTGAGAAATGAGCAGTTCTTC. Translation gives CASSQILTGQGLRNEQFF.

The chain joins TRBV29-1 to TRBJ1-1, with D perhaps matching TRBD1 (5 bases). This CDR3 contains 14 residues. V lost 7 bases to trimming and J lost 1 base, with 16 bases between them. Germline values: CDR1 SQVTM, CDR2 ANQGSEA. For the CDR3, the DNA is TGCAGCGGCGGGACCGGGACTCCGAACACTGAAGCTTTCTTT. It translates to CSGGTGTPNTEAFF.